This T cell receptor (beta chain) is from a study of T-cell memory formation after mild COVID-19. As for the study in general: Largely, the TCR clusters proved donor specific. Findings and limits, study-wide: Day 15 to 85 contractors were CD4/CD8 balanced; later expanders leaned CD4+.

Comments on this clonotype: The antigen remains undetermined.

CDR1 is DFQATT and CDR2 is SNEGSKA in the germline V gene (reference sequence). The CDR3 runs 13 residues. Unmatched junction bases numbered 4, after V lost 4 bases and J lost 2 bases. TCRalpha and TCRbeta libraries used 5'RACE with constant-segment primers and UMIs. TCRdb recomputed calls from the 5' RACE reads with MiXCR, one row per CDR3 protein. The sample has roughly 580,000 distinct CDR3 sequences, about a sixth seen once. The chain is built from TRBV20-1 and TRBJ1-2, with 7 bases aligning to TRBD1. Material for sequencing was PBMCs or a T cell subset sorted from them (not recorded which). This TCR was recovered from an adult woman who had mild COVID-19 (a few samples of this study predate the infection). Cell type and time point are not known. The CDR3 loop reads CSATQGVNYGYTF. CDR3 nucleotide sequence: TGCAGTGCTACGCAGGGGGTCAACTATGGCTACACCTTC.